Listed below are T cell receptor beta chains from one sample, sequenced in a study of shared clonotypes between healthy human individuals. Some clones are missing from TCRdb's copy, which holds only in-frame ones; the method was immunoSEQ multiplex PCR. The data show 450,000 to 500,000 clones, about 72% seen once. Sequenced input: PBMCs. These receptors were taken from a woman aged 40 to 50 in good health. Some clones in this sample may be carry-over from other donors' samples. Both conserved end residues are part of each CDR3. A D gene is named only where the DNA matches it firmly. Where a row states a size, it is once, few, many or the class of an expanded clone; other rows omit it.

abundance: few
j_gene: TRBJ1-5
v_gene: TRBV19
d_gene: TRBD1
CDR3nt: TGTGCCTCACGCCGGACAGGGAATAGCAATCAGCCCCAGCATTTT
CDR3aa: CASRRTGNSNQPQHF

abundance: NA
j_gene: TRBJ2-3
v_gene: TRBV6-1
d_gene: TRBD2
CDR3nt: TGTGCCAGCAGTGAGGCCCGACTAGCGGGAGCGGATACGCAGTATTTT
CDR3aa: CASSEARLAGADTQYF

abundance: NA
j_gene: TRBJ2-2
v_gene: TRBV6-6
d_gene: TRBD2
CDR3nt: TGTGCCAGCAGTTGGACTAGCGGGGGGACCGGGGAGCTGTTTTTT
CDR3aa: CASSWTSGGTGELFF

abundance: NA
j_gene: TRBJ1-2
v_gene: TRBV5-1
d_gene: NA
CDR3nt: TGCGCCAGCAGCTTGGGTCAGGGCAACTATGGCTACACCTTC
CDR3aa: CASSLGQGNYGYTF

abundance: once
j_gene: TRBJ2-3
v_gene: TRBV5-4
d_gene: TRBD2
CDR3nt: TGTGCCAGCAGCGCCTGGACTAGAGCGGATACGCAGTATTTT
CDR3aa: CASSAWTRADTQYF

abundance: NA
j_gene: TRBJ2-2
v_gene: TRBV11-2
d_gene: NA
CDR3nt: TGTGCCAGCAGCTTACAAGGGGCGTTCGTTACCGGGGAGCTGTTTTTT
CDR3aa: CASSLQGAFVTGELFF

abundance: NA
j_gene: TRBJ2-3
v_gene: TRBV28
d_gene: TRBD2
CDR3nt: TGTGCCAGCACCGGGGGGGGCGGCACAGATACGCAGTATTTT
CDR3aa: CASTGGGGTDTQYF

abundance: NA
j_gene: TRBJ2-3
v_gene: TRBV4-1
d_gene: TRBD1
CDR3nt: TGCGCCAGCAGCCAAGTGGGGGACAGGGGCCGCCGTTTT
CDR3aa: CASSQVGDRGRRF

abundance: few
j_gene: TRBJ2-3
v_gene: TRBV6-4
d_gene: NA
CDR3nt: TGTGCCAGCAGTGATGGGGGCGGGACAGATACGCAGTATTTT
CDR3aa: CASSDGGGTDTQYF

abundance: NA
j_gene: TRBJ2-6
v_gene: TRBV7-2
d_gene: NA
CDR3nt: TGTGCCAGCAGCCGAAGGGTAGCTACTGGGGCCAACGTCCTGACTTTC
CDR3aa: CASSRRVATGANVLTF

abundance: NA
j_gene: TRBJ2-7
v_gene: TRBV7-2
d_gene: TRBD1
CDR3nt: TGTGCCAGCAGCTTAGTCGACAGGGGCTACGAGCAGTACTTC
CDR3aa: CASSLVDRGYEQYF

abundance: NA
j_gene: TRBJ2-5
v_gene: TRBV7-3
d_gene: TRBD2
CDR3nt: TGTGCCAGCAGCTTGGGAGCGGGAGATGAGACCCAGTACTTC
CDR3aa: CASSLGAGDETQYF

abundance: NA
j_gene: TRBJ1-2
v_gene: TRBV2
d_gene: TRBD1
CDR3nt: TGTGCCAGCAGTGAAGTTTCCGGGACAGGGTTCGCCTCCTATGGCTACACCTTC
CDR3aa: CASSEVSGTGFASYGYTF

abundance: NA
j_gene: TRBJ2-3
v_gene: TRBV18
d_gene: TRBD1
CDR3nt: TGTGCCAGCTCATCCAGGGGGCCGGGCACAGATACGCAGTATTTT
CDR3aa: CASSSRGPGTDTQYF

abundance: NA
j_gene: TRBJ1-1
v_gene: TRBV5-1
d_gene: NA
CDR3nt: TGCGCCAGCAGTACAGGCTTGAACACTGAAGCTTTCTTT
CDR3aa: CASSTGLNTEAFF

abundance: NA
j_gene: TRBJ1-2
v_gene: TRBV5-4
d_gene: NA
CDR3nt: TGTGCCAGCAGCTTGGCCGGGCAGGGTGGCGGCTACACCTTC
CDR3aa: CASSLAGQGGGYTF

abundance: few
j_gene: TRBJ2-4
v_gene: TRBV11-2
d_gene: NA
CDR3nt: TGTGCCAGCAGCCCAGAGGGCATTCAGTACTTC
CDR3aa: CASSPEGIQYF

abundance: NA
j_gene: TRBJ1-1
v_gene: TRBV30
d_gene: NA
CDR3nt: TGTGCCTGGAGTGTACGGGGAATACGGAACACTGAAGCTTTCTTT
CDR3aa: CAWSVRGIRNTEAFF

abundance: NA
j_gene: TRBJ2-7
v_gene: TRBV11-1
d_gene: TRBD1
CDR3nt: TGTGCCAGCAGCTTAGGGGACAGTGCCTACGAGCAGTACTTC
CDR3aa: CASSLGDSAYEQYF

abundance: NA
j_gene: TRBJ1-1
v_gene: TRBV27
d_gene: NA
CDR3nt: TGTGCCAGCAGCCGCACAGGATTTCGTGCGGAGGCTTTCTTT
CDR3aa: CASSRTGFRAEAFF

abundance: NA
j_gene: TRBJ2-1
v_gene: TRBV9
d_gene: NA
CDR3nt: TGTGCCAGCAGCGTAGGGGGAAGGCCTTACAATGAGCAGTTCTTC
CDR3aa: CASSVGGRPYNEQFF

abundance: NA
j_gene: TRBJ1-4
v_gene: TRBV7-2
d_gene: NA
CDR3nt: TGTGCCAGCAGCTTACAGGCTCTTAATGAAAAACTGTTTTTT
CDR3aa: CASSLQALNEKLFF

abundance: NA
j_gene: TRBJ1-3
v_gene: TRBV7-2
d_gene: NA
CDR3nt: TGTGCCAGCAGCTGGGGGGAGAAGGGACGGAACACCATATATTTT
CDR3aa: CASSWGEKGRNTIYF

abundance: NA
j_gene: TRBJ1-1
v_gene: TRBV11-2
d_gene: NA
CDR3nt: TGTGCCAGCAGCTTAGAAGCAGGGGAACGGACTGAAGCTTTCTTT
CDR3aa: CASSLEAGERTEAFF

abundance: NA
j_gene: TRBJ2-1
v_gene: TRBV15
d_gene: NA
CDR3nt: TGTGCCACCAGCAGAGACCCAAGGGAGCAGTTCTTC
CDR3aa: CATSRDPREQFF

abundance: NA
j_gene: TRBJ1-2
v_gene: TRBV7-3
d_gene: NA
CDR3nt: TGTGCCAGCAGCTTAGTGGGACAAGGAAGAGGCTACACCTTC
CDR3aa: CASSLVGQGRGYTF

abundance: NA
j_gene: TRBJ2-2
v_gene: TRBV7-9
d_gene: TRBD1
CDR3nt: TGTGCCAGCAGCTCGACAGGGTTTGCATCCACCGGGGAGCTGTTTTTT
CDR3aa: CASSSTGFASTGELFF

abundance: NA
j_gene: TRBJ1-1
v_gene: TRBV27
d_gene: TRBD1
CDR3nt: TGTGCCAGCAGTTCTTGGGGACAGGGGGAAACTGAAGCTTTCTTT
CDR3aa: CASSSWGQGETEAFF

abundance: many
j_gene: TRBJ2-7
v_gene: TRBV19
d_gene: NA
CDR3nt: TGTGCCAGTAGTATTACTAGCCGCTTCTACGAGCAGTACTTC
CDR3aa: CASSITSRFYEQYF

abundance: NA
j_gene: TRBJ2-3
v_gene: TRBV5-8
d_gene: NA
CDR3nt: TGTGCCAGCAGCTTGAAGGGTTCAGATACGCAGTATTTT
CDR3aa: CASSLKGSDTQYF

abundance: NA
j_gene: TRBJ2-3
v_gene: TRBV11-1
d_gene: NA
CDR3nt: TGTGCCAGCAGCTTAGGGAGAAGCACAGATACGCAGTATTTT
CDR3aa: CASSLGRSTDTQYF

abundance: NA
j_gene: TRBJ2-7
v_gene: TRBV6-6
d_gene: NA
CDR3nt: TGTGCCAGCATTGGACGGGACGGAGGTTCCTACGAGCAGTACTTC
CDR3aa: CASIGRDGGSYEQYF

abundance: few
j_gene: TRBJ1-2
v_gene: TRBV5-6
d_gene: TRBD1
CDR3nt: TGTGCCAGCAGCCCGGGGACAGGGGGTTACTATGGCTACACCTTC
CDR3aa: CASSPGTGGYYGYTF

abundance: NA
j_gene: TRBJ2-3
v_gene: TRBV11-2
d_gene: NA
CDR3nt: TGTGCCAGCAGCTTAATCGGCGGGCACACAGATACGCAGTATTTT
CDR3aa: CASSLIGGHTDTQYF

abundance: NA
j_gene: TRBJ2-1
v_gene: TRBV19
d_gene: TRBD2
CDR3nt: TGTGCCAGTACCACCCCGGGCGAGCGGGAAGGTGAGCAGTTCTTC
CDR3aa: CASTTPGEREGEQFF

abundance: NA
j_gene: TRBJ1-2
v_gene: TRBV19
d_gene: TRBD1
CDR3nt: TGTGCCAGTAGTACAGGGGGCGTGTCGGTATATGGCTACACCTTC
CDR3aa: CASSTGGVSVYGYTF

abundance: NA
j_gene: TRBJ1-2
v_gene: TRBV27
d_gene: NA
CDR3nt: TGTGCCAGCAGTTTCGAGCCTAACTATGGCTACACCTTC
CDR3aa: CASSFEPNYGYTF

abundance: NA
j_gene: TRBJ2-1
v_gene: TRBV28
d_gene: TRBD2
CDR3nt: TGTGCCAGCAAGAGGCTAGCGGGAGGGCCGGGTGAGCAGTTCTTC
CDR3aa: CASKRLAGGPGEQFF

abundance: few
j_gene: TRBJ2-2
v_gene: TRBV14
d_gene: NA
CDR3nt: TGTGCCAGCAGCCAAGACCAGCCTTTGGGCGGGGAGCTGTTTTTT
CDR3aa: CASSQDQPLGGELFF

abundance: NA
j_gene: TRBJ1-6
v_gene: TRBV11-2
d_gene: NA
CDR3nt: TGTGCCAGCAGCTTACCAACCAGAAATTCACCCCTCCACTTT
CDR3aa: CASSLPTRNSPLHF

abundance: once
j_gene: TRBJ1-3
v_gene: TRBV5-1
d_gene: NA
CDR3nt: TGCGCCAGCAGCAAAGACCGCAGGGGTCCCGGAAACACCATATATTTT
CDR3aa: CASSKDRRGPGNTIYF

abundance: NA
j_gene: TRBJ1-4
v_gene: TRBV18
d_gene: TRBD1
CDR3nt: TGTGCCAGCTCTCGGGACAGGCAGAATGAAAAACTGTTTTTT
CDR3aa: CASSRDRQNEKLFF

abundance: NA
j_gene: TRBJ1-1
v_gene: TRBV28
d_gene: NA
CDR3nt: TGTGCCAGCAAACCCCCCGTCACATTT
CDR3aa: CASKPPVTF

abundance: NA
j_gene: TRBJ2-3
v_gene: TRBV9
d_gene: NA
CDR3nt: TGTGCCAGCAGCGTAGCGGGGAAGCCAGATACGCAGTATTTT
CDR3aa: CASSVAGKPDTQYF

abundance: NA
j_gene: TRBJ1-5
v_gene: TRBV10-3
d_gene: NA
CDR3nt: TGTGCCATCAGTGACGGAGGCAGGTCATACGGCAATCAGCCCCAGCATTTT
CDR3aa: CAISDGGRSYGNQPQHF

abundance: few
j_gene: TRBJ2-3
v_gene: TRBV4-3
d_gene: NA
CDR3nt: TGCGCCAGCAGCCGCGGAGGCCCTAGCACAGATACGCAGTATTTT
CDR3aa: CASSRGGPSTDTQYF